This T cell receptor (beta chain) was observed in a study of OX40 agonist ivuxolimab in advanced cancers. Study-wide points: Average numbers of expanded clones were greater in CD8+ T cells than in CD4+. Partial responders receiving 0.1-3.0 mg/kg showed among the lowest clonal expansion. Still undetermined is the antigen specificity of the expanded peripheral T cells.

TCRdb's table, derived via immunoSEQ multiplex PCR, lists solely in-frame clones and lacks some. This sample has 55,000 to 70,000 clones, with around four fifths found just once. This clone appeared a single time. The antigen is undetermined. The ends lost 3 bases at V and 5 bases at J; junction bases unmatched: 10. The V gene's germline CDR1 is SQVTM and CDR2 ANQGSEA. This CDR3 region has 16 residues. The V call is TRBV29-1, the J call TRBJ2-3; 11 bases are shared with TRBD1. The sequencing used CD4+ or CD8+ T cells sorted from blood, collected in a trial of the OX40 agonist ivuxolimab. The clonotype was recovered from an adult with an advanced solid tumor such as melanoma, head and neck, liver or kidney cancer. The CDR3 sequence: CSVDKRTGGFRDTQYF. In DNA form, the CDR3 reads TGCAGCGTTGATAAAAGGACAGGGGGCTTTAGAGATACGCAGTATTTT.